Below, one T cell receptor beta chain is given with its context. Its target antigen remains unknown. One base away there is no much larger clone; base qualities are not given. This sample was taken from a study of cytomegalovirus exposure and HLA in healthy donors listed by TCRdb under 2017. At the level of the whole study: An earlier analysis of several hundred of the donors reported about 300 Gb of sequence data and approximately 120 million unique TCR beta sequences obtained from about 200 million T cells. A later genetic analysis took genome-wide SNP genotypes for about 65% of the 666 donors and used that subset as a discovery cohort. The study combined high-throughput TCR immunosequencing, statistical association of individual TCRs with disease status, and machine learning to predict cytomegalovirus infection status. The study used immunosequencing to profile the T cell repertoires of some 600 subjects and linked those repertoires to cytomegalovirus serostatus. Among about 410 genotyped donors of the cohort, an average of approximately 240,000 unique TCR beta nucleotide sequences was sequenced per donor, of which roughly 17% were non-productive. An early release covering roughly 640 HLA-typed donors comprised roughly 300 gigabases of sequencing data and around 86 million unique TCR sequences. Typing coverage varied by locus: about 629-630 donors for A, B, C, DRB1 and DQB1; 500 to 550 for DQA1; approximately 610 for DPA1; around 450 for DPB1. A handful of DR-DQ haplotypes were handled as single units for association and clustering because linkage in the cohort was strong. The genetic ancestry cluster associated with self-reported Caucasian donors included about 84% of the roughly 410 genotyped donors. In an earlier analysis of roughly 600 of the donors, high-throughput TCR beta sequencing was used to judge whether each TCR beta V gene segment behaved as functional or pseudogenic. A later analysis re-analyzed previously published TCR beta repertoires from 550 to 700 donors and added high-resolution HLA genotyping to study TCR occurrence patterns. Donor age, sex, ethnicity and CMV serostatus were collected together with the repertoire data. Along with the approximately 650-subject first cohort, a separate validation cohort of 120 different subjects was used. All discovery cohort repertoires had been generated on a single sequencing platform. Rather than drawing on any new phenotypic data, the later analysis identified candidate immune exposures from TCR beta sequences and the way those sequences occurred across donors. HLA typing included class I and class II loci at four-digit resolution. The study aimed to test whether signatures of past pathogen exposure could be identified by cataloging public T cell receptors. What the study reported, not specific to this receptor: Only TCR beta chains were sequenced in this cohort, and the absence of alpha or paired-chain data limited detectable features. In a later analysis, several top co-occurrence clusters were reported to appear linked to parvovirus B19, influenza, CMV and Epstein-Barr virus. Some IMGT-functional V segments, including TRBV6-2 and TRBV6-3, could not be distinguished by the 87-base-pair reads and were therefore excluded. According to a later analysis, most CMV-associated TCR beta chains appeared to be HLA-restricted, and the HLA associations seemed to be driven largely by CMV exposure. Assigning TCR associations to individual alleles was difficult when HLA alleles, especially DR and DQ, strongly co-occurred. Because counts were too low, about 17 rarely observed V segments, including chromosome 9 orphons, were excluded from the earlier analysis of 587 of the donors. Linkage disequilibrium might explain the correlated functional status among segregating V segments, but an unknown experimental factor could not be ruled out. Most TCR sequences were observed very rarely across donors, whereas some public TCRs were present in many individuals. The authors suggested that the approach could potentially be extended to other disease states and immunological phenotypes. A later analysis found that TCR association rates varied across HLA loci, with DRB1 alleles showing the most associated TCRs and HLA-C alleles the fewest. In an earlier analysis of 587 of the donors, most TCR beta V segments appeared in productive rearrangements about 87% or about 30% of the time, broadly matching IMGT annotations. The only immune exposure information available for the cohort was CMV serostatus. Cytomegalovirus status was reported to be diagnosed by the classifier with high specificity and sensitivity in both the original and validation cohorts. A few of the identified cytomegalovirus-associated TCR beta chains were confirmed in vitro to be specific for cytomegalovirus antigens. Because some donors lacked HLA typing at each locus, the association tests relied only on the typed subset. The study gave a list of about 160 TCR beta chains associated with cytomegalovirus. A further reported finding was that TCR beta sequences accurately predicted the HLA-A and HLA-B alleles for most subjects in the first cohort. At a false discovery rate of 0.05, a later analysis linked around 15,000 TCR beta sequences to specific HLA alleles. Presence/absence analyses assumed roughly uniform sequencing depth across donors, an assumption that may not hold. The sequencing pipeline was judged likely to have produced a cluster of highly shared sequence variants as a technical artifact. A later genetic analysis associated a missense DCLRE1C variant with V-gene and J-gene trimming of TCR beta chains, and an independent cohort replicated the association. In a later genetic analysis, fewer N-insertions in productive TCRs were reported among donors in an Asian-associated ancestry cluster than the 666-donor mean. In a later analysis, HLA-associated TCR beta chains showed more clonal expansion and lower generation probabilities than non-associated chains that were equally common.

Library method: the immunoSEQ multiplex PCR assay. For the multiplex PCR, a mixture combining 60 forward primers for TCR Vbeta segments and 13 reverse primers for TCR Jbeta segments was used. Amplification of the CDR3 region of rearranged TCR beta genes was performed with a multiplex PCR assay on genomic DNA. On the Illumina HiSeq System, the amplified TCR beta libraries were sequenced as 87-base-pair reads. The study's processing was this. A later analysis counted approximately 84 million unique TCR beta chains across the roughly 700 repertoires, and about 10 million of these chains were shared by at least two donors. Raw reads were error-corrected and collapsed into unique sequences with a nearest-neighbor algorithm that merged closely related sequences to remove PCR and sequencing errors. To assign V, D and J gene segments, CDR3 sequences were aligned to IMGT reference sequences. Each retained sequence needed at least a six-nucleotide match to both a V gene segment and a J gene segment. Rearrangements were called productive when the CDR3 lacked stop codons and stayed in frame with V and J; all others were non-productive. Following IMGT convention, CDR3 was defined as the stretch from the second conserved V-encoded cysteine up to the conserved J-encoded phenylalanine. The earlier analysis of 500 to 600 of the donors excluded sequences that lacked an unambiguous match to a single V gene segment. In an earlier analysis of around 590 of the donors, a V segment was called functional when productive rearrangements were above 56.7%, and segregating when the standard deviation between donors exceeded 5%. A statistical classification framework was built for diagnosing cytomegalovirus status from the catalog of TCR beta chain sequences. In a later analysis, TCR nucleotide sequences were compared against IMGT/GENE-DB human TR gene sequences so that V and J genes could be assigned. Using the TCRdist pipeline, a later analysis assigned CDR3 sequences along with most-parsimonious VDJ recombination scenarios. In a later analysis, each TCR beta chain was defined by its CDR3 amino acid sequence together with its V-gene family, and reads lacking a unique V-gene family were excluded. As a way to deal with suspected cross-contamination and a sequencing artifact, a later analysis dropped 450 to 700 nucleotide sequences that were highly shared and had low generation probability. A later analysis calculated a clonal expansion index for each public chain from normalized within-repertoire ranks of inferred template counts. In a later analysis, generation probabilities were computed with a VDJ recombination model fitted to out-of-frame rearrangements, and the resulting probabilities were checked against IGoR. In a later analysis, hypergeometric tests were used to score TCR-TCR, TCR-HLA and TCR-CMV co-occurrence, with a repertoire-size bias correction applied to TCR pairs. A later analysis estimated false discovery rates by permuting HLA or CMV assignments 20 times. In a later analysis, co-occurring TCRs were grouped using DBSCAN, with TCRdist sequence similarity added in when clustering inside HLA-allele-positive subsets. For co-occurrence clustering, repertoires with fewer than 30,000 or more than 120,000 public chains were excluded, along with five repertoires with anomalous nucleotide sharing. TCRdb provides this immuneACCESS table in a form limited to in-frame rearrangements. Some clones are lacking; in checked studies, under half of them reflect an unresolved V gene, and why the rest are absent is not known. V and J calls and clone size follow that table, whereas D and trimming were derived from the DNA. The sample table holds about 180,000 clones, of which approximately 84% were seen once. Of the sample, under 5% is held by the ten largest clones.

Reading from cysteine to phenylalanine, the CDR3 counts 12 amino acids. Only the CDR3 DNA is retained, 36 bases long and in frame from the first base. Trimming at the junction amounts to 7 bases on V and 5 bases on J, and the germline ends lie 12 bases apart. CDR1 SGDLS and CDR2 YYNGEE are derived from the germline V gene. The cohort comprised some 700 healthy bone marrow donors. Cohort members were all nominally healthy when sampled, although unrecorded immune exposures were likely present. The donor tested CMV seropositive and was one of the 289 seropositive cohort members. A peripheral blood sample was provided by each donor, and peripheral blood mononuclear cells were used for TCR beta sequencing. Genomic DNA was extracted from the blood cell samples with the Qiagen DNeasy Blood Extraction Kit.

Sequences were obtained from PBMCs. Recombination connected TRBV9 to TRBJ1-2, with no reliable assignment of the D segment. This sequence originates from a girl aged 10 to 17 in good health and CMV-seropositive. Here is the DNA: TGTGCCAGCGGTAGAGGATTGTATGGCTACACCTTC. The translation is CASGRGLYGYTF.